These 28 T cell receptor beta chains originate from one sample sequenced in a study of blood T cell repertoires in COVID-19. Produced via immunoSEQ multiplex PCR; TCRdb's table is partial and in-frame only. The sample has 250,000 to 300,000 clones, under 90% seen once. The sequenced sample consisted of PBMCs or T cells enriched from blood (not recorded which). These receptors were obtained from a woman aged 60 to 75 who had recovered from COVID-19.

V and J are TRBV5-1 and TRBJ2-5, with TRBD1 matching over 9 bases. CDR1 and CDR2 (germline): SGHRS, YFSETQ. V shed 8 bases, J shed 4 bases, and the junction held 9 bases outside the gene matches. The CDR3 length is 14 residues. CDR3 amino acids: CASETGGWGETQYF. In nucleotides, the CDR3 is TGCGCCAGTGAAACAGGGGGCTGGGGAGAGACCCAGTACTTC. Looking up the rest from reference TRBV5-1 and TRBJ2-5 gives the full variable domain: KAGVTQTPRYLIKTRGQQVTLSCSPISGHRSVSWYQQTPGQGLQFLFEYFSETQRNKGNFPGRFSGRQFSNSRSEMNVSTLELGDSALYLCASETGGWGETQYFGPGTRLLVL.

The J gene is TRBJ2-1, the V gene TRBV29-1, with a weak D call TRBD2 (7 bases). The CDR3 consists of 13 residues. The ends were cut back, 1 base at V and 9 bases at J, with 13 bases in the middle. Per the germline V gene, CDR1 is SQVTM and CDR2 is ANQGSEA. The CDR3 is CSVEGGGGPEQFF. The CDR3 DNA reads TGCAGCGTTGAAGGGGGAGGGGGGCCTGAGCAGTTCTTC.

This chain uses TRBV11-3 with TRBJ1-1; maybe TRBD1 (5 bases). V was trimmed by 1 base and J by 3 bases, leaving 12 bases between them. This CDR3 contains 15 residues. CDR1 SGHNT and CDR2 YENEEA come from the germline V gene. The CDR3 DNA is TGTGCCAGCAGCTTAGCGGGGAGGGGTGACACTGAAGCTTTCTTT. It is translated as CASSLAGRGDTEAFF.

This clone has just one count. The junction departs from the called germline gene at one end, perhaps through a read error. The chain links TRBV24-1 to TRBJ2-7, with a tentative D call TRBD1 (6 bases). The germline V gene has CDR1 KGHDR and CDR2 SFDVKD. The CDR3 contains 11 residues. The CDR3 here is CATSDSDRLNF. The CDR3 nucleotides read TGTGCCACCAGTGATTCCGACAGGCTGAACTTC.

This clone was detected only once. CDR3 nucleotide sequence: TGTGCCAGCGGCCCAGGACTAGCGGCAAGGGATGAGCAGTTCTTC. This gives the protein CASGPGLAARDEQFF. This rearrangement joins TRBV28 to TRBJ2-1; 10 bases are shared with TRBD2. CDR3 length: 15 amino acids. Looked up from germline, CDR1 is MDHEN and CDR2 is SYDVKM. V dropped 8 bases and J dropped 8; count of bases not matched to a gene: 12. Together with reference TRBV28 and TRBJ2-1, the CDR3 gives the full variable domain: DVKVTQSSRYLVKRTGEKVFLECVQDMDHENMFWYRQDPGLGLRLIYFSYDVKMKEKGDIPEGYSVSREKKERFSLILESASTNQTSMYLCASGPGLAARDEQFFGPGTRLTVL.

In the case of this clone: This CDR3 is also generated by other DNA sequences in the sample. The rearrangement links TRBV12-3 or TRBV12-4 to TRBJ1-5; no firm D call. This CDR3 is built from 12 residues. V lost 3 bases and J 5 bases, leaving 5 bases between the germline ends. CDR3: CASSFSHQPQHF. The CDR3 bases are TGTGCCAGCAGTTTCTCCCATCAGCCCCAGCATTTT.

In its sample, this clone was seen once. V usage is TRBV7-9 and J usage is TRBJ1-6, with 8 bases fitting TRBD1. J lost 7 bases, V lost 4 bases, and 3 bases had no gene match. This CDR3 is 14 amino acids long. Germline CDR1 reads SEHNR; CDR2 reads FQNEAQ (reference sequence). The CDR3 sequence: CASSSTGANSPLHF. The CDR3 DNA follows: TGTGCCAGCAGCTCGACAGGGGCCAATTCACCCCTCCACTTT.

V gene TRBV7-8 combines with J gene TRBJ1-1, with unresolved D. The V gene's germline CDR1 is SGHVS and CDR2 FQNEAQ. V was shortened by 2 bases and J by 3 bases, with 10 bases between the two germline ends. There are 14 residues in the CDR3. CDR3 in DNA: TGTGCCAGCAGCTTACGTACCGGGGACACTGAAGCTTTCTTT. Translated: CASSLRTGDTEAFF.

The V call is TRBV2, the J call TRBJ1-5; 10 bases align to TRBD1. Trimming at V came to 6 bases and at J to 5 bases, leaving 4 bases not matched to a gene. This CDR3 comprises 14 residues. Per the germline V gene, CDR1 is SNHLY and CDR2 is FYNNEI. The CDR3 loop reads CASREGTGDQPQHF. CDR3 in DNA: TGTGCCAGCAGGGAGGGGACAGGGGATCAGCCCCAGCATTTT.

This rearrangement joins TRBV11-3 to TRBJ1-2, with TRBD1 as a possible D gene (5 bases). The CDR3 consists of 12 residues. Germline V gives CDR1 SGHNT, CDR2 YENEEA. The V end lost 4 bases, the J end lost 6 bases, and 9 bases lay between the germline ends. The CDR3 loop is CASSWSGNGYTF. In nucleotides, the CDR3 is TGTGCCAGCAGCTGGTCAGGGAATGGCTACACCTTC.

The genes are TRBV2 and TRBJ2-3, with D unresolved. The CDR3 runs to 13 residues. Germline CDR1 SNHLY, CDR2 FYNNEI. Trimming took off 0 bases at V and 6 bases at J, with 7 bases between the two ends. Here the CDR3 reads CASSEAAWDTQYF. For the CDR3, the DNA is TGTGCCAGCAGTGAAGCGGCCTGGGATACGCAGTATTTT.

The gene calls are TRBV19 and TRBJ1-5; D not certain. V was pared by 6 bases and J by 6 bases, with 15 bases between. The CDR3 loop spans 14 amino acids. The germline V gene encodes CDR1 LNHDA and CDR2 SQIVND (reference sequence). The CDR3 DNA follows: TGTGCCAGTAGGCAAGAGGGTTCCGGTCAGCCCCAGCATTTT. Translation: CASRQEGSGQPQHF.

V gene TRBV28 combines with J gene TRBJ1-4, with D tentatively TRBD1 (5 bases). Germline CDR1 and CDR2: MDHEN and SYDVKM. There are 14 residues in the CDR3. Deletions cut 5 bases from V and 0 bases from J, with 7 bases between. This CDR3 reads CASSGGTTNEKLFF. DNA of the CDR3: TGTGCCAGCAGTGGGGGGACAACTAATGAAAAACTGTTTTTT.

The chain has TRBV5-1 and TRBJ2-5; TRBD1 aligns across 8 bases. Trimming cost V 0 bases and J 4 bases; bases outside gene matches: 5. There are 15 residues in the CDR3. CDR1 is SGHRS, CDR2 YFSETQ, per germline. CDR3 region: CASSLAQGARETQYF. CDR3 DNA sequence: TGCGCCAGCAGCTTGGCCCAGGGGGCTCGAGAGACCCAGTACTTC.

On this clone itself: Distinct nucleotide sequences in the sample also encode this CDR3. This chain joins TRBV9 and TRBJ2-5, with 7 positions matching TRBD2. J lost 5 bases, V lost 0 bases, and 4 bases had no gene match. Per germline, CDR1 SGDLS and CDR2 YYNGEE. CDR3 length: 14 amino acids. The CDR3 bases are TGTGCCAGCAGCGTAGGCCTGGGGGGGGAGACCCAGTACTTC. Amino acid sequence: CASSVGLGGETQYF.

The chain uses TRBV7-6 and TRBJ2-1, with 10 bases lining up with TRBD2. From germline, CDR1 is SGHVS and CDR2 FNYEAQ. J was trimmed by 5 bases and V by 2 bases; bases with no gene match: 3. The CDR3 consists of 15 residues. The CDR3: CASSLLLAGDNEQFF. In DNA, the CDR3 is TGTGCCAGCAGCTTACTGCTAGCGGGGGACAATGAGCAGTTCTTC. The whole variable domain, filled in from reference TRBV7-6 and TRBJ2-1, reads GAGVSQSPRYKVTKRGQDVALRCDPISGHVSLYWYRQALGQGPEFLTYFNYEAQQDKSGLPNDRFSAERPEGSISTLTIQRTEQRDSAMYRCASSLLLAGDNEQFFGPGTRLTVL.

The chain has TRBV5-1 and TRBJ2-1, with 9 bases fitting TRBD2. V lost 4 bases and J lost 4; bases outside the gene matches: 6. This CDR3 comprises 15 residues. Germline CDR1 SGHRS, CDR2 YFSETQ. The CDR3 here is CASSAGGAQYNEQFF. The CDR3 region has the DNA TGCGCCAGCAGCGCGGGGGGGGCGCAATACAATGAGCAGTTCTTC.

The chain recombines TRBV5-4 with TRBJ2-7; perhaps TRBD1 as D (6 bases). Trimming removed 1 base from V and 3 bases from J, with 11 bases in between. This CDR3 spans 14 amino acids. Germline loops: CDR1 SGHNT, CDR2 YYREEE (reference sequence). In DNA form, the CDR3 reads TGTGCCAGCAGCTTGTCAGGGGCCGGCTACGAGCAGTACTTC. This translates into CASSLSGAGYEQYF.

The chain recombines TRBV11-3 with TRBJ1-1; no clear D. This CDR3 is built from 14 residues. Trimming cost V 4 bases and J 7 bases, with 16 bases left between them. The germline gives CDR1 SGHNT, CDR2 YENEEA. CDR3 sequence reads: CASSSQISGGEAFF. The CDR3 nucleotides read TGTGCCAGCAGCTCCCAAATTTCGGGTGGTGAAGCTTTCTTT.

The chain uses TRBV11-2 and TRBJ1-2; D ambiguous. The CDR3 extends over 12 amino acids. V dropped 5 bases and J dropped 9 bases, with 13 bases sitting between them. The germline V gene encodes CDR1 SGHAT and CDR2 FQNNGV. CDR3 DNA sequence: TGTGCCAGCAGCCCCACCGCGGGGAGCTACACCTTC. Translating it yields CASSPTAGSYTF.

The chain employs TRBV3-1 (or the pseudogene TRBV3-2) and TRBJ1-1, with no clear D. V was pared by 0 bases and J by 2 bases, with 7 bases between. CDR1 is LGHDT and CDR2 is YNNKEL in the germline V gene (reference sequence). The CDR3 has 14 amino acids. CDR3: CASSQDTVNTEAFF. The CDR3 DNA follows: TGTGCCAGCAGCCAAGATACGGTTAACACTGAAGCTTTCTTT.

This clone has only a few counts. V usage is TRBV19 and J usage is TRBJ2-7, with D possibly matching TRBD1 (7 bases). The germline CDR1 and CDR2 sequences are LNHDA and SQIVND (reference sequence). V lost 4 bases and J 0 bases, leaving 16 bases between the germline ends. The CDR3 runs 16 residues. The CDR3 reads CASSNRGTAHSYEQYF. Here the CDR3 DNA reads TGTGCCAGTAGTAATCGGGGGACAGCTCACTCCTACGAGCAGTACTTC.

This chain uses TRBV7-9 with TRBJ1-5; D is possibly TRBD1 (5 bases). V was pared by 5 bases and J by 4 bases, with 12 bases between. Germline V lookup: CDR1 SEHNR, CDR2 FQNEAQ (reference sequence). The CDR3 totals 14 residues. CDR3 residues: CASSAQGLNQPQHF. In DNA form, the CDR3 reads TGTGCCAGCAGCGCTCAGGGCCTTAATCAGCCCCAGCATTTT.

This clone was seen more than once but under ten times. The chain is built from TRBV7-9 and TRBJ2-7; the D is unclear. Germline V lookup: CDR1 SEHNR, CDR2 FQNEAQ (reference sequence). This CDR3 has 14 residues. V was clipped by 1 base and J by 0 bases, with 7 bases between them. The CDR3 sequence is CASSLGLLSYEQYF. In nucleotides, the CDR3 is TGTGCCAGCAGCTTAGGGCTGCTCTCCTACGAGCAGTACTTC.

The table lists this clone with a count of one. V gene TRBV4-2 combines with J gene TRBJ1-4; 7 nucleotides line up with TRBD1. Looked up from germline, CDR1 is LGHNA and CDR2 is YNFKEQ. The CDR3 sequence is 16 residues long. J was trimmed by 5 bases and V by 2 bases; bases with no gene match: 8. The CDR3 coding sequence is TGTGCCAGCAGCCAAACTCTACAGGGGCTAAATGAAAAACTGTTTTTT. This translates into CASSQTLQGLNEKLFF.

This clone was picked up a small number of times. CDR3 in amino acids: CASSLTQVREQYF. CDR3 in DNA: TGTGCCAGCAGCTTAACCCAGGTCCGCGAGCAGTACTTC. The chain combines TRBV7-9 with TRBJ2-7; D unclear. With 2 bases removed from V and 6 bases from J, the gap between germline ends came to 11 bases. CDR3 length: 13 amino acids. CDR1 SEHNR and CDR2 FQNEAQ come from the germline V gene (reference sequence).

V is TRBV30 and J is TRBJ2-1; 10 nucleotides align to TRBD2. The CDR3 consists of 16 residues. The V and J ends lost 4 bases and 3 bases, in that order; junction bases with no gene match: 9. Germline assignment: CDR1 GTSNPN and CDR2 SVGIG (reference sequence). The CDR3 loop reads CAWNTGTSAYYNEQFF. In DNA form, the CDR3 reads TGTGCCTGGAACACCGGGACTAGCGCTTACTACAATGAGCAGTTCTTC.

The CDR3 region has the DNA TGTGCCAGCTCACCCTTTAAACCGACAGAACCCTACTTTGAGGATGGCTACACCTTC. It is translated as CASSPFKPTEPYFEDGYTF. V usage is TRBV18 and J usage is TRBJ1-2; D possibly corresponds to TRBD1 (5 bases). The CDR3 is made up of 19 amino acids. Trimming took off 3 bases at V and 6 bases at J, with 29 bases between the two ends. The V gene's germline CDR1 is KGHSH and CDR2 LQKENI.